Given below is one T cell receptor beta chain in context. These data belong to a study of blood T cell repertoires in COVID-19. Study-level background: COVID-19 samples from acute and convalescent phases originated in the United States, Italy and Spain. PBMCs, B-cell-depleted T cells, or T cells were the source of the cDNA or gDNA that made up the material.

Per the authors' pipeline: Amplification from reference gene primers served as the basis for estimated nucleated cell counts. Assay used: immunoSEQ multiplex PCR; TCRdb lists only in-frame clones, some missing. That table furnishes V, J and clone size, whereas the DNA furnished D and trimming. This sample has tens of thousands of clones, with about nine tenths found just once. Per the germline V gene, CDR1 is SEHNR and CDR2 is FQNEAQ (reference sequence). The ends were cut back, 2 bases at V and 10 bases at J, with 12 bases in the middle. This CDR3 has 13 residues. The rearrangement uses TRBV7-9 and TRBJ2-1; D unclear. This clonotype was obtained from a man aged 35-49 years with acute or convalescent COVID-19. The material sequenced was peripheral blood. The CDR3 protein is CASSLILPPEQFF. CDR3 in DNA: TGTGCCAGCAGCTTAATTCTTCCTCCGGAGCAGTTCTTC.